These 30 T cell receptor beta chains share one sample of origin, sequenced in a study of blood T cells in healthy people across ages. It was with a sample-barcoded 5' primer and a J-beta primer mix that a second PCR of about 6 to 11 cycles was run. TCRdb reprocessed the 5' RACE reads with MiXCR, giving one entry per CDR3 protein. This sample has roughly 680,000 distinct CDR3 sequences, with around 50% found just once. The specimen was blood. The receptors come from a woman of 80 years or more in good health.

This chain links TRBV4-3 with TRBJ2-1, with TRBD2 identical over 7 bases. There are 18 residues in the CDR3. V dropped 0 bases and J dropped 7; count of bases not matched to a gene: 15. CDR1 LGHNA and CDR2 YSLEER come from the germline V gene. The CDR3 loop reads CASSQELGTGRAGNEQFF. The DNA for the CDR3 is TGCGCCAGCAGCCAAGAGTTAGGAACGGGGAGGGCCGGGAATGAGCAGTTCTTC.

This clonotype has just a few counts. The V and J genes are TRBV7-2 and TRBJ2-1; no clear D gene. The germline CDR1 and CDR2 sequences are SGHTA and FQGNSA. This CDR3 has 12 amino acids. V was pared by 1 base and J by 15 bases, with 13 bases between. CDR3 residues: CASSLEGGGRFF. As DNA, the CDR3 is TGTGCCAGCAGCTTAGAGGGCGGTGGCCGGTTCTTC.

This clonotype was counted only a few times. The V and J genes are TRBV3-1 and TRBJ1-2; D is ambiguous. CDR3 size: 11 residues. Germline CDR1 LGHDT, CDR2 YNNKEL (reference sequence). The V and J ends lost 2 bases and 8 bases respectively, with 6 bases between them. The CDR3 spells CASSQSSGYTF. The CDR3 nucleotides read TGTGCCAGCAGCCAATCGTCCGGCTACACCTTC.

Comment on this clonotype: A clone one base away is much larger, so this may be a read error. The chain couples TRBV12-3 or TRBV12-4 to TRBJ2-1, with 8 bases matching TRBD1. The CDR3 extends over 16 amino acids. V trimming: 5 bases; J trimming: 8 bases; junction bases outside the gene matches: 14. The CDR3 DNA sequence: TGTGCCAGCAGTGGAACCGGGACAGGCCTATACGATGAGCAGTTCTTC. As protein: CASSGTGTGLYDEQFF.

This chain joins TRBV21-1 and TRBJ2-1; the tabulated D call, TRBD1, remains unverified against the DNA. TRBV21-1 constitutes a pseudogene. The CDR3 length is 17 residues. CDR3 region: CASSKARDRESYNEQFF. DNA for the CDR3: TGTGCCAGCAGCAAAGCCCGGGACAGGGAATCCTACAATGAGCAGTTCTTC.

This chain connects TRBV9 to TRBJ2-5; 7 positions match TRBD2. CDR1 and CDR2 (germline): SGDLS, YYNGEE. V was clipped by 4 bases and J by 2 bases; unmatched bases: 11. The CDR3 runs to 16 residues. The CDR3: CASSPETGGPQETQYF. As DNA, the CDR3 is TGTGCCAGCAGCCCTGAGACGGGGGGACCGCAAGAGACCCAGTACTTC.

This chain connects TRBV14 to TRBJ2-1; D not certain. Germline V lookup: CDR1 SGHDN, CDR2 FVKESK. The CDR3 has 15 amino acids. The V and J ends lost 10 bases and 9 bases respectively, with 25 bases between them. The CDR3 nucleotides read TGTGCCACCACCCGGTCCGGGTCGGGTTTTCGTGAGCAGTTCTTC. It is translated as CATTRSGSGFREQFF.

This clonotype was observed at least ten times. V is TRBV9 and J is TRBJ2-1; 10 bases map to TRBD2. V shed 1 base, J shed 8 bases, and the junction held 9 bases outside the gene matches. Germline V gene data show CDR1 as SGDLS and CDR2 as YYNGEE. The CDR3 loop spans 16 amino acids. The chain's CDR3 is CASSVSSSGSKDEQFF. CDR3 DNA: TGTGCCAGCAGCGTATCTTCTAGCGGGAGTAAGGATGAGCAGTTCTTC. Together with reference TRBV9 and TRBJ2-1, the CDR3 gives the full variable domain: DSGVTQTPKHLITATGQRVTLRCSPRSGDLSVYWYQQSLDQGLQFLIQYYNGEERAKGNILERFSAQQFPDLHSELNLSSLELGDSALYFCASSVSSSGSKDEQFFGPGTRLTVL.

The DNA for the CDR3 is TGCGCCAGCAGCTCTTTCGACAGCCTAACAGATACGCAGTATTTT. Translation: CASSSFDSLTDTQYF. V usage is TRBV5-1 and J usage is TRBJ2-3; weak D call: TRBD1 (5 bases). Trimming pared 3 bases from V and 3 bases from J, leaving 14 bases between. Per germline, CDR1 SGHRS and CDR2 YFSETQ. CDR3 length: 15 amino acids.

Ten or more counts support this clonotype. The genes are TRBV6-5 and TRBJ2-2; the D gene could be TRBD1 or TRBD2 (6 bases each). Trimming removed 5 bases from V and 6 bases from J, with 19 bases in between. Germline loops: CDR1 MNHEY, CDR2 SVGAGI. The CDR3 length is 16 residues. CDR3 nucleotide sequence: TGTGCCAGCAGTACCTGGGGGGCCTCTGGGGCCGGGGAGCTGTTTTTT. Translation gives CASSTWGASGAGELFF.

With respect to this clonotype: Just one base apart from a much larger clone, this may be a read error. The chain joins TRBV5-1 to TRBJ1-2, with no clear D. The germline V gene has CDR1 SGHRS and CDR2 YFSETQ. The CDR3 is made up of 14 amino acids. As DNA, the CDR3 is TGCACCAGCAGCTTATTACCTGCCAACTATGGCTACACCTTC. The encoded protein is CTSSLLPANYGYTF.

This clonotype appeared many times. The CDR3 loop is CASVRGANVLTF. CDR3 DNA sequence: TGTGCCAGCGTGAGGGGGGCCAACGTCCTGACTTTC. The chain joins TRBV12-3 or TRBV12-4 to TRBJ2-6, with D unclear. This CDR3 contains 12 residues. With 8 bases removed from V and 4 bases from J, the gap between germline ends came to 6 bases.

The chain carries TRBV10-3 and TRBJ1-1, with D possibly TRBD1 on 5 matching bases. Germline V gene data show CDR1 as ENHRY and CDR2 as SYGVKD. The germline V and J ends were trimmed by 4 bases and 4 bases, with 10 bases remaining between them. The length of the CDR3 is 13 residues. CDR3 in DNA: TGTGCCATCAGTGTGGGCGGGGGCACTGAAGCTTTCTTT. This gives the protein CAISVGGGTEAFF.

This sequence joins TRBV29-1 and TRBJ2-3; either TRBD1 or TRBD2 may fit D (5 bases each). The CDR3 consists of 11 residues. V was trimmed by 7 bases and J by 4 bases, leaving 9 bases between them. The germline V gene encodes CDR1 SQVTM and CDR2 ANQGSEA. In nucleotides, the CDR3 is TGCAGCGGGGGGTCGGCAGATACGCAGTATTTT. Amino acid sequence: CSGGSADTQYF.

The chain uses TRBV3-1 and TRBJ2-7, with D uncertain. This CDR3 is 13 amino acids long. The ends were cut back, 4 bases at V and 1 base at J, with 8 bases in the middle. Germline assignment: CDR1 LGHDT and CDR2 YNNKEL (reference sequence). The CDR3, as DNA: TGTGCCAGCAGCCTTGAACTTTCCTACGAGCAGTACTTC. Translated, it gives CASSLELSYEQYF.

As DNA, the CDR3 is TGCAGTGCTGGACAGGTTACCTACAATGAGCAGTACTTC. Its protein is CSAGQVTYNEQYF. The chain recombines TRBV20-1 with TRBJ2-1; TRBD1 matches 7 bases. TRBJ2-7 matches the DNA end more closely, so the J call is doubtful. This CDR3 is built from 13 residues. Germline loops: CDR1 DFQATT, CDR2 SNEGSKA (reference sequence).

The chain has TRBV20-1 and TRBJ1-5; 8 bases align to TRBD1. CDR3 length equals 17 residues. The germline gives CDR1 DFQATT, CDR2 SNEGSKA (reference sequence). The trim removed 0 bases at V and 0 bases at J, leaving 7 bases unmatched. The CDR3 DNA sequence: TGCAGTGCTAGAGATTACAGGGGGGCCTATAGCAATCAGCCCCAGCATTTT. This gives the protein CSARDYRGAYSNQPQHF.

The chain carries TRBV12-3 or TRBV12-4 and TRBJ2-3, with D perhaps being TRBD1 or TRBD2 (6 bases each). The CDR3 sequence is 15 residues long. V was shortened by 5 bases and J by 3 bases, with 15 bases between the two germline ends. Here the CDR3 reads CASSRGPFGTDTQYF. The CDR3 coding sequence is TGTGCCAGCAGTCGGGGGCCTTTTGGGACAGATACGCAGTATTTT.

This chain joins TRBV25-1 and TRBJ2-7, with no clear D. Trimming shortened V by 3 bases and J by 1 base, and 10 bases separated the two germline ends. The CDR3 has 14 residues. From germline, CDR1 is MGHDK and CDR2 SYGVNS. For the CDR3, the DNA is TGTGCCAGCAGTGAGGCGAGCGTTTCCTACGAGCAGTACTTC. This gives the protein CASSEASVSYEQYF.

This clonotype occurred many times. V is TRBV7-3 and J is TRBJ1-2; 8 bases are a match to TRBD1. J gave up 7 bases and V 6 bases, and 7 bases lay outside the gene matches. Germline V CDR1 and CDR2: SGHTA, FQGTGA. The CDR3 contains 13 residues. The CDR3 reads CASSPTGQAGYTF. DNA for the CDR3: TGTGCCAGCAGTCCTACGGGACAGGCTGGCTACACCTTC.

This clonotype appeared a few times. The chain carries TRBV28 and TRBJ1-6, with D uncertain. Germline loops: CDR1 MDHEN, CDR2 SYDVKM. This CDR3 spans 15 amino acids. Trimming took 5 bases from V and 6 from J, leaving 14 bases between them. CDR3 nucleotides: TGTGCCAGCAGTCTGCGAGGCCGAACTAATTCACCCCTCCACTTT. Its translation: CASSLRGRTNSPLHF.

The table lists this clonotype with a few counts. This may be a read error: a much more frequent sequence differs by one nucleotide. The chain joins TRBV20-1 to TRBJ2-7; no clear D gene. The CDR3 is 12 residues long. The germline CDR1 and CDR2 sequences are DFQATT and SNEGSKA (reference sequence). V was clipped by 2 bases and J by 7 bases, with 12 bases between them. Here the CDR3 DNA reads TGCAGTGCTAGATTTCTTAGCAATGAGCAGTACTTC. Its protein is CSARFLSNEQYF.

This clonotype appeared once. V is TRBV7-9 and J is TRBJ2-1; TRBD2 matches at 8 bases. V lost 2 bases, J lost 2 bases, and 5 bases stayed unmatched. Germline V gives CDR1 SEHNR, CDR2 FQNEAQ (reference sequence). CDR3 length equals 16 residues. The CDR3 bases are TGTGCCAGCAGCTTACGGGGGGGATCTGCCTACAATGAGCAGTTCTTC. Its translation is CASSLRGGSAYNEQFF.

A word on this clonotype: It may be a read error: a sequence one base away is much more abundant. The chain is built from TRBV5-1 and TRBJ2-7, with D perhaps being TRBD1 or TRBD2 (5 bases each). Germline V gene sequence: CDR1 SGHRS, CDR2 YFSETQ. CDR3 length: 15 residues. V was clipped by 4 bases and J by 4 bases, with 18 bases between them. The CDR3 nucleotides read TGCGCCAGCAGCCCCGGGGACCGCGTCTTGTACGAGCAGTACTTC. Translation gives CASSPGDRVLYEQYF.

The gene calls are TRBV4-3 and TRBJ1-2; the D is unclear. Germline V lookup: CDR1 LGHNA, CDR2 YSLEER. V shed 5 bases and J shed 4 bases, with 11 bases lying between them. This CDR3 has 13 residues. The CDR3 is CASSSRDLYGYTF. CDR3 coding DNA: TGCGCCAGCAGCAGCCGGGATCTCTATGGCTACACCTTC.

V gene TRBV3-1 combines with J gene TRBJ1-2; the match to TRBD1 covers 10 bases. The CDR3 has 16 amino acids. V was clipped by 3 bases and J by 3 bases; unmatched bases: 7. Per germline, CDR1 LGHDT and CDR2 YNNKEL (reference sequence). In DNA form, the CDR3 reads TGTGCCAGCAGCCACACCGGGACAGGGGACTACTATGGCTACACCTTC. It encodes CASSHTGTGDYYGYTF.

This clonotype was observed many times. This rearrangement joins TRBV6-5 to TRBJ1-2; tentatively, D is TRBD1 (5 bases). V was cut by 5 bases and J by 8 bases, with 21 bases left in between. CDR3 length: 15 amino acids. From germline, CDR1 is MNHEY and CDR2 SVGAGI. This chain's CDR3 is CASSPLFGTGGGYTF. The CDR3 nucleotides are TGTGCCAGCAGTCCTCTCTTCGGGACGGGAGGGGGCTACACCTTC.

V is TRBV18 and J is TRBJ2-7; D is unclear. The ends were cut back, 2 bases at V and 12 bases at J, with 17 bases in the middle. Germline V lookup: CDR1 KGHSH, CDR2 LQKENI. The CDR3 covers 13 residues. CDR3 in amino acids: CASSPNQVETRYF. DNA of the CDR3: TGTGCCAGCTCACCAAACCAGGTAGAGACCCGGTACTTC. Full variable domain (remainder filled in from reference TRBV18 and TRBJ2-7): NAGVMQNPRHLVRRRGQEARLRCSPMKGHSHVYWYRQLPEEGLKFMVYLQKENIIDESGMPKERFSAEFPKEGPSILRIQQVVRGDSAAYFCASSPNQVETRYFGPGTRLTVT.

Comment on this clonotype: This may be a read error: a much more frequent sequence differs by one nucleotide. V is TRBV14 and J is TRBJ2-4, with 8 bases aligning to TRBD2. Trimming cost V 8 bases and J 7 bases; bases outside gene matches: 10. The germline gives CDR1 SGHDN, CDR2 FVKESK. The CDR3 runs 14 residues. The CDR3 DNA reads TGTGCCAGCCGCGGCGGACTAGCTCTTAACATTCAGTACTTC. Residues: CASRGGLALNIQYF.

This clonotype showed up many times. The V gene is TRBV11-2, the J gene TRBJ2-4, with 8 bases lining up with TRBD1. The CDR3 is made up of 16 amino acids. V shed 5 bases and J 0 bases; nucleotides not matched to a gene: 6. CDR1 SGHAT and CDR2 FQNNGV come from the germline V gene. CDR3: CASSHRTGLAKNIQYF. For the CDR3, the DNA is TGTGCCAGCAGCCACCGGACAGGGCTAGCCAAAAACATTCAGTACTTC.